This T cell receptor beta chain was recorded in a study of cytomegalovirus exposure and HLA in healthy donors. V was shortened by 0 bases and J by 8 bases, with 5 bases between the two germline ends. The CDR3 length is 12 residues. In germline, CDR1 is SGHAT, CDR2 FQDESV (reference sequence). PCR primers comprised 60 Vbeta and 13 Jbeta primers. Only in-frame clones appear in the TCRdb table, and some are missing; sequencing was by immunoSEQ multiplex PCR. The sample holds some 95,000 clones, about two thirds seen once. This clone was recorded a few times. V is TRBV11-1 and J is TRBJ2-1; D is possibly TRBD2 (5 bases). The TCR originated in a female donor in good health and CMV-seronegative. Sequenced material: PBMCs. The CDR3: CASSLARDEQFF. CDR3 bases: TGTGCCAGCAGCTTAGCGCGGGATGAGCAGTTCTTC.